This passage covers 2 T cell receptor beta chains from one sample sequenced in a study of post-analysis software for immune sequencing data (dated by TCRdb to the mid-2010s). Beyond this particular receptor, the publication reports: A handful of TRBV segments, including TRBV5-6, TRBV5-1 and TRBV20-1, were significantly more frequent in patients than controls.

Library preparation employed PCR. Instrument used: Illumina HiSeq 2500. Unique molecular identifiers were incorporated into TCR beta cDNA libraries to reduce PCR and sequencing biases. The public sequencing data were trimmed at Q25 with fastp and processed into clonotypes with MiXCR by TCRdb, which kept only in-frame beta chains. Rows merge per CDR3 protein into single entries with the most common DNA and genes. The sample profile shows 750,000 to 950,000 distinct CDR3 sequences; 53% of them were found once. The ten largest clones take up 4.6% of the sample. For these TCRs, the target antigens are not known. The sequencing sample was made of blood. Source of these receptors: a girl aged 5-17 years with multiple sclerosis.

The gene calls are TRBV6-6 and TRBJ1-1, with D tentatively TRBD1 (6 bases). V was trimmed by 1 base and J by 7 bases, leaving 13 bases between them. CDR3 size: 14 residues. From germline, CDR1 is MNHNY and CDR2 SVGAGI (reference sequence). CDR3 coding DNA: TGTGCCAGCAGTTACTTACAGGGAGACCTTGAAGCTTTCTTT. Protein sequence: CASSYLQGDLEAFF.

The V and J genes are TRBV2 and TRBJ2-6, with D tentatively TRBD2 (6 bases). This CDR3 spans 15 amino acids. Germline values: CDR1 SNHLY, CDR2 FYNNEI. Trimming stripped 8 bases from V and 0 bases from J, with 11 bases between. The CDR3 DNA follows: TGTGCCAGCTTGGGGGGTCACTCTGGGGCCAACGTCCTGACTTTC. It is translated as CASLGGHSGANVLTF.